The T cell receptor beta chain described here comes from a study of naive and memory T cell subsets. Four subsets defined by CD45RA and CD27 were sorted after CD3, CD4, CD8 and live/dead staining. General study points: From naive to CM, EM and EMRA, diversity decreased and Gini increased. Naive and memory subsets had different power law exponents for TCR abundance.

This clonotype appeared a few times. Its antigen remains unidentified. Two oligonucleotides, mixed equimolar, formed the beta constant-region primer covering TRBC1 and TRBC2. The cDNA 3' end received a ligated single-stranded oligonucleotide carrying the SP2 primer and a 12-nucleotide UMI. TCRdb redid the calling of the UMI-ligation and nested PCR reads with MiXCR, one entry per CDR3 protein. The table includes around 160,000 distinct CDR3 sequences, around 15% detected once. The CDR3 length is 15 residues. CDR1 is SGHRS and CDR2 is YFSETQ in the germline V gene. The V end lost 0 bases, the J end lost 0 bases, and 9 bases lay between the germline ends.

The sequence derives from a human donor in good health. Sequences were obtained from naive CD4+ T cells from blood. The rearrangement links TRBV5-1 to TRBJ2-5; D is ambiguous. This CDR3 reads CASSLGFPDQETQYF. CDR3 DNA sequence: TGCGCCAGCAGCTTGGGATTTCCCGACCAAGAGACCCAGTACTTC.